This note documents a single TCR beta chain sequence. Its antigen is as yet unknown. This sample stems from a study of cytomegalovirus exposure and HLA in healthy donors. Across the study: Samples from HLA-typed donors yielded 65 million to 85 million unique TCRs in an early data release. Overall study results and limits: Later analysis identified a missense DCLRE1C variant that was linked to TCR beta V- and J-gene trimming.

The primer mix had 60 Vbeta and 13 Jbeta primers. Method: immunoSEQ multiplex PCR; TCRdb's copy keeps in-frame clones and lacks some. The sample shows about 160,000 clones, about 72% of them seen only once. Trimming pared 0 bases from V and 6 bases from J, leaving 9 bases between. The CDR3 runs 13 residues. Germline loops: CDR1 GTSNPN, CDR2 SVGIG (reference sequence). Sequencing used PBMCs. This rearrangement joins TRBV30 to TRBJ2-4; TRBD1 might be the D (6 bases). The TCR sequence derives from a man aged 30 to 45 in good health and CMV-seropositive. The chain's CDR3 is CAWSVQGGNIQYF. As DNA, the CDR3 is TGTGCCTGGAGTGTACAGGGCGGAAACATTCAGTACTTC.